This T cell receptor (beta chain) was captured by sequencing in a study of T cell repertoires in cytomegalovirus infection. With 2 bases clipped from V and 3 bases from J, the junction kept 1 base outside the gene matches. The CDR3 is made up of 13 amino acids. Germline V gives CDR1 MNHEY, CDR2 SMNVEV (reference sequence). TCRdb re-analysed the reads in MiXCR, keeping a single row per CDR3 protein. This repertoire shows 900,000 to 950,000 distinct CDR3 sequences, roughly a third found once; its top ten account for roughly 13%. This clonotype has just a few counts. Its antigen is not identified. Here the sequenced sample was cultured CD8+ T cells from PBMCs, taken from culture after CMV antigen stimulation. The chain has TRBV27 and TRBJ2-7; 7 bases are a match to TRBD1. This clonotype was obtained from a human donor in good health (CMV status not recorded). Some clones in this sample may be carry-over from other donors' samples. CDR3 in DNA: TGTGCCAGCAGTTTACACAGGGGCTACGAGCAGTACGTC. Translating gives CASSLHRGYEQYV.